This TCR beta chain was captured in a study of cytomegalovirus exposure and HLA in healthy donors (dated by TCRdb to 2017 to 2019). In terms of the full investigation: An earlier analysis of several hundred of the donors reported 276 Gb of sequence data and 100 million to 140 million unique TCR beta sequences from roughly 200 million T cells. About 280 gigabases of sequencing data and around 87 million unique TCR sequences were included in an early release covering around 600 HLA-typed donors. The genetic ancestry cluster associated with self-reported Caucasian donors included 81% of the 350 to 500 genotyped donors. The aim of the study was to test whether cataloging public T cell receptors could identify signatures of past pathogen exposure. The study profiled the T cell repertoires of 550 to 700 subjects by immunosequencing and related them to cytomegalovirus serostatus. Besides the first cohort of hundreds of subjects, a separate validation cohort made up of 120 different subjects was used. To predict cytomegalovirus infection status, the study combined high-throughput TCR immunosequencing, statistical association of individual TCRs with disease status, and machine learning. A later analysis re-examined previously published TCR beta repertoires from roughly 650 donors and added high-resolution HLA genotyping to investigate patterns of TCR occurrence. In the later analysis, no new phenotypic data were used to find candidate immune exposures; instead, reliance was placed on TCR beta sequences and their occurrence across donors. An earlier analysis of roughly 580 of the donors used high-throughput TCR beta sequencing to judge whether each TCR beta V gene segment behaved as functional or pseudogenic. Alongside the repertoire data, information on donor age, sex, ethnicity and CMV serostatus was compiled. A later genetic analysis used genome-wide SNP genotypes for 398 of the 666 donors, treating that subset as a discovery cohort. Every discovery cohort repertoire had been produced on one sequencing platform. Class I and class II HLA loci were covered by the typing at four-digit resolution. The number of typed donors differed by locus: roughly 629-630 for A, B, C, DRB1 and DQB1; 522 for DQA1; 606 for DPA1; and roughly 490 for DPB1. A few DR-DQ haplotypes were handled as single units for association and clustering because linkage in the cohort was strong. Across about 380 genotyped donors of the cohort, an average of roughly 230,000 unique TCR beta nucleotide sequences per donor were sequenced, and approximately 17% of those sequences were non-productive. The paper as a whole reports these results and caveats: Immune exposure information for the cohort was limited to CMV serostatus. An association between a missense DCLRE1C variant and V-gene and J-gene trimming of TCR beta chains was found in a later genetic analysis and replicated in an independent cohort. A cluster of highly shared sequence variants was judged likely to represent a technical artifact of the sequencing pipeline. Broadly in line with IMGT annotations, most TCR beta V segments showed up in productive rearrangements about 87% or about 30% of the time in an earlier analysis of several hundred of the donors. The presence/absence analyses assumed that sequencing depth was roughly uniform across donors, and that assumption may not be true. About 15 rarely observed V segments, including chromosome 9 orphons, were excluded from the earlier analysis of just under 600 of the donors because counts were too low. Most TCR sequences were observed very rarely across donors, whereas some public TCRs were present in many individuals. In a later analysis, most CMV-associated TCR beta chains were found to appear HLA-restricted, with HLA associations seemingly driven largely by CMV exposure. According to a later analysis, parvovirus B19, influenza, CMV and Epstein-Barr virus appeared linked to several top co-occurrence clusters. The study listed 170 or so TCR beta chains as associated with cytomegalovirus. Three of the identified cytomegalovirus-associated TCR beta chains were confirmed in vitro to be specific for cytomegalovirus antigens. The cohort was sequenced for TCR beta chains only, and without alpha or paired-chain data the features that could be detected were limited. In a later analysis, HLA-associated TCR beta chains showed more clonal expansion and lower generation probabilities than non-associated chains that were equally common. Strong co-occurrence of HLA alleles, especially DR and DQ, made assigning TCR associations to individual alleles difficult. A further reported finding was that TCR beta sequences accurately predicted the HLA-A and HLA-B alleles for most subjects in the first cohort. The authors suggested that the approach could potentially be generalized to other disease states and immunological phenotypes. According to a later genetic analysis, donors in an Asian-associated ancestry cluster had fewer N-insertions in productive TCRs than the roughly 670-donor mean. At a false discovery rate of 0.05, a later analysis linked about 16,000 TCR beta sequences to specific HLA alleles. According to a later analysis, TCR association rates differed among HLA loci, with DRB1 alleles showing the most associated TCRs and HLA-C alleles showing the fewest. HLA typing was unavailable for some donors at each locus, so association tests used only the typed subset. Linkage disequilibrium might explain the correlated functional status among segregating V segments, but an unknown experimental factor could not be excluded. The 87-base-pair reads could not distinguish some IMGT-functional V segments, including TRBV6-2 and TRBV6-3, so those segments were excluded. The classifier was reported to diagnose cytomegalovirus status with high specificity and sensitivity in both the original and validation cohorts.

Library construction relied on the immunoSEQ multiplex PCR assay. A mixture of 60 forward primers for TCR Vbeta segments and 13 reverse primers for TCR Jbeta segments was used in the multiplex PCR. The CDR3 region of rearranged TCR beta genes was amplified from genomic DNA by a multiplex PCR assay. The Illumina HiSeq System was used to sequence the amplified TCR beta libraries as 87-base-pair reads. As for the authors' bioinformatics: Across the 640 or so repertoires, a later analysis counted some 81 million unique TCR beta chains, approximately 10 million of which were shared by at least two donors. Raw reads were error-corrected and collapsed into unique sequences with a nearest-neighbor algorithm that merged closely related sequences to remove PCR and sequencing errors. CDR3 sequences were aligned to IMGT reference sequences to assign V, D and J gene segments. For a sequence to be retained, at least a six-nucleotide match to both a V gene segment and a J gene segment was required. Rearrangements were classified as productive when the CDR3 lacked stop codons and remained in frame with V and J, and all other rearrangements were classified as non-productive. CDR3 was defined according to IMGT convention as the region running from the second conserved V-encoded cysteine to the conserved J-encoded phenylalanine. In an earlier analysis of 500 to 650 of the donors, sequences lacking an unambiguous match to a single V gene segment were excluded. In an earlier analysis of 587 of the donors, V segments were called functional above 56.7% productive rearrangements and were called segregating when the between-donor standard deviation exceeded 5%. To diagnose cytomegalovirus status from the catalog of TCR beta chain sequences, a statistical classification framework was built. In a later analysis, V and J genes were assigned by comparing TCR nucleotide sequences against IMGT/GENE-DB human TR gene sequences. Using the TCRdist pipeline, a later analysis assigned CDR3 sequences along with most-parsimonious VDJ recombination scenarios. In a later analysis, every TCR beta chain was defined by the combination of its CDR3 amino acid sequence and its V-gene family, and reads without a unique V-gene family were dropped. A later analysis removed 592 highly shared, low-generation-probability nucleotide sequences to deal with suspected cross-contamination and a sequencing artifact. In a later analysis, a clonal expansion index for each public chain was calculated from normalized within-repertoire ranks of inferred template counts. In a later analysis, generation probabilities were computed with a VDJ recombination model fitted to out-of-frame rearrangements, and the resulting probabilities were checked against IGoR. In a later analysis, TCR-TCR, TCR-HLA and TCR-CMV co-occurrence was scored with hypergeometric tests, and a repertoire-size bias correction was applied to TCR pairs. False discovery rates were estimated in a later analysis by permuting HLA or CMV assignments 20 times. A later analysis grouped co-occurring TCRs with DBSCAN, adding TCRdist sequence similarity when clustering within HLA-allele-positive subsets. Repertoires with fewer than 30,000 or more than 120,000 public chains were left out of co-occurrence clustering, as were five repertoires with anomalous nucleotide sharing. Held by TCRdb, this immuneACCESS table contains in-frame sequences only and omits some clones. Under half of the omission traces to an unresolved V gene where checked; the cause of the rest is unknown. Clone size and the V and J calls come from that table; the DNA yielded D and trimming. The sample contains about 100,000 clones, around 83% of them found a single time. The top ten clonotypes cover more than 0.95% of the sample.

The cohort comprised 550 to 700 healthy bone marrow donors. All cohort members were sampled while nominally healthy, although unrecorded immune exposures were likely present. The donor was CMV seronegative and belonged to the group of 352 seronegative cohort members. A peripheral blood sample was provided by each donor, and peripheral blood mononuclear cells were used for TCR beta sequencing. Genomic DNA was extracted from the blood cell samples with the Qiagen DNeasy Blood Extraction Kit. This clone was found once. The antigen it recognizes is unknown. The input lacks base qualities; no much larger clone sits a single base away. Between the V and J ends, shortened by 4 bases and 7 bases respectively, the junction contains 13 bases. Taken from the germline V gene, the CDR1 and CDR2 loops are SGHVS and FQNEAQ. Inclusive of the bounding cysteine and phenylalanine, the CDR3 is 13 residues long. Here the CDR3 DNA is all that survives: 39 bases in frame from base 1.

Specimen: PBMCs. The sequence came from a woman in her late teens or twenties in good health and CMV-seronegative. The chain is assembled from TRBV7-8 and TRBJ1-1, and possibly TRBD1, on 5 matching bases. The bases are TGTGCCAGCAGCTCCGCGGCGGGGGATGAAGCTTTCTTT. This sequence encodes CASSSAAGDEAFF.